This note documents a single T cell receptor beta chain sequence. Its antigen is not identified. The sample is drawn from a study of cytomegalovirus exposure and HLA in healthy donors. The PCR had 60 Vbeta and 13 Jbeta primers. The repertoire was sequenced with immunoSEQ multiplex PCR; TCRdb's copy has only in-frame clones and lacks some. This sample has around 150,000 clones, with around three quarters found just once. Notes on the study in general: In all likelihood, a cluster of highly shared sequence variants was a sequencing artifact. Most of the TCR beta V segments (in an earlier analysis) were productive either about 87% or about 30% of the time. Later analysis reportedly placed an Asian-associated ancestry cluster below the roughly 600-donor mean in N-insertions.

This CDR3 spans 16 amino acids. Germline V CDR1 and CDR2: SEHNR, FQNEAQ (reference sequence). The ends were cut back, 5 bases at V and 7 bases at J, with 21 bases in the middle. The TCR originated in a man aged 40-50 years in good health and CMV-seropositive. The sequenced sample was PBMCs. V is TRBV7-9 and J is TRBJ1-5, with D maybe TRBD1 (6 bases). The CDR3 protein is CASSASVDRIAQPQHF. In nucleotides, the CDR3 is TGTGCCAGCAGCGCCTCCGTGGACAGAATTGCGCAGCCCCAGCATTTT.